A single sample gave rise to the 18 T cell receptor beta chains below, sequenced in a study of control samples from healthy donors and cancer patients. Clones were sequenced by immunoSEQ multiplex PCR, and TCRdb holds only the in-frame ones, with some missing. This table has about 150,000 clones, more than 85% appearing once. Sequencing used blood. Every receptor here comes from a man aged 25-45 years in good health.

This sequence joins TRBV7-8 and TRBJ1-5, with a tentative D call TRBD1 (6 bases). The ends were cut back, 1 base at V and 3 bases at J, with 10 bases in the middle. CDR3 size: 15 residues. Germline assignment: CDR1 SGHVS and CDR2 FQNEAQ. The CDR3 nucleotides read TGTGCCAGCAGCTTAGGGGGGGCTAACAATCAGCCCCAGCATTTT. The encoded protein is CASSLGGANNQPQHF.

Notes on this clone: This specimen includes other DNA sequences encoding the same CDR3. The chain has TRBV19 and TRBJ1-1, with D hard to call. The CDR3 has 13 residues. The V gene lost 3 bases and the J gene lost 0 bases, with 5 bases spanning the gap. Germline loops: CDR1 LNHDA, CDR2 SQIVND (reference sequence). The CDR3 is CASSISLNTEAFF. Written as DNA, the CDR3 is TGTGCCAGTAGTATCTCCTTGAACACTGAAGCTTTCTTT.

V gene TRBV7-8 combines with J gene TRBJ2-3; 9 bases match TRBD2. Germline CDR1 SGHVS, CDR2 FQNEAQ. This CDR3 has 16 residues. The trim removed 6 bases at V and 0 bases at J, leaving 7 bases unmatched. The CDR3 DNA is TGTGCCAGCAGTCTGATGCGGGGGGGAAGCACAGATACGCAGTATTTT. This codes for CASSLMRGGSTDTQYF.

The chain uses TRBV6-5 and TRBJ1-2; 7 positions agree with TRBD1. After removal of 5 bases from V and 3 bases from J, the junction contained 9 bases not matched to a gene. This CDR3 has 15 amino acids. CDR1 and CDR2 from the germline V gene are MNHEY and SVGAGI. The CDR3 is CASSLTGTADYGYTF. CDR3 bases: TGTGCCAGCAGTCTCACCGGGACAGCTGACTATGGCTACACCTTC.

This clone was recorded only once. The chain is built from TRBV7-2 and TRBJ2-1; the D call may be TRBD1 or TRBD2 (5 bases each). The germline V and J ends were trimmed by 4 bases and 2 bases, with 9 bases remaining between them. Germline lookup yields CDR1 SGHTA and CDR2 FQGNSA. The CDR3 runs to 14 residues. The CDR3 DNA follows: TGTGCCAGCAGCTCCTGGGGGACCTACAATGAGCAGTTCTTC. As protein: CASSSWGTYNEQFF. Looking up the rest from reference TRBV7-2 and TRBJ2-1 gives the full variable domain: GAGVSQSPSNKVTEKGKDVELRCDPISGHTALYWYRQSLGQGLEFLIYFQGNSAPDKSGLPSDRFSAERTGGSVSTLTIQRTQQEDSAVYLCASSSWGTYNEQFFGPGTRLTVL.

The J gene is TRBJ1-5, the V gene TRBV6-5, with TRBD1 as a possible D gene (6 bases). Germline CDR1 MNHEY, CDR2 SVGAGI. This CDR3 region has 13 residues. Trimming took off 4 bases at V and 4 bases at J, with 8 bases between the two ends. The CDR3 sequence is CASSSGANQPQHF. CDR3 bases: TGTGCCAGCAGTTCAGGGGCTAATCAGCCCCAGCATTTT.

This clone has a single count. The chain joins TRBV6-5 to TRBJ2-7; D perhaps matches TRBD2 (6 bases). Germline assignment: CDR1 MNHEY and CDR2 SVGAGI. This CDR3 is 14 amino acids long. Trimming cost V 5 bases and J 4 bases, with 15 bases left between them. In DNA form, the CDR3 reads TGTGCCAGCAGTAACCGCGGGGCCGCATACGAGCAGTACTTC. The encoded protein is CASSNRGAAYEQYF.

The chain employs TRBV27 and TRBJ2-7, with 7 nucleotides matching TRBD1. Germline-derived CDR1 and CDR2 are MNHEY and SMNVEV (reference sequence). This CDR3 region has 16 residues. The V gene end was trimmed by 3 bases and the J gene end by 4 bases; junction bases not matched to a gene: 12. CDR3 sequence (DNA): TGTGCCAGCAGTTTCGCCGGGGTAGGGGGCTTATACGAGCAGTACTTC. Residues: CASSFAGVGGLYEQYF.

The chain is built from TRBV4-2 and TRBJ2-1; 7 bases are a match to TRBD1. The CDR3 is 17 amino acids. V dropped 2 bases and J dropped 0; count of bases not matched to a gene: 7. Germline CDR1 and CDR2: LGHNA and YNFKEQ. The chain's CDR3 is CASSQNEGGLSYNEQFF. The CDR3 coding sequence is TGTGCCAGCAGCCAAAACGAAGGGGGCCTCTCCTACAATGAGCAGTTCTTC.

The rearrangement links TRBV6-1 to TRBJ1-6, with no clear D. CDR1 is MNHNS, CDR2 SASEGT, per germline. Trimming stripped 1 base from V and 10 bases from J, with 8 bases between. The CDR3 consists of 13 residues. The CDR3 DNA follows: TGTGCCAGCAGTGAAGTAACCAGATCACCCCTCCACTTT. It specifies CASSEVTRSPLHF.

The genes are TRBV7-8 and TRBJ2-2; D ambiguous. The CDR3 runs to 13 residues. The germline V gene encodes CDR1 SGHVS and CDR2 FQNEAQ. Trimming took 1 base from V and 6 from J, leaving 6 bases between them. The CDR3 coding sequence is TGTGCCAGCAGCTTAGTGGACGCCGGGGAGCTGTTTTTT. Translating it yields CASSLVDAGELFF.

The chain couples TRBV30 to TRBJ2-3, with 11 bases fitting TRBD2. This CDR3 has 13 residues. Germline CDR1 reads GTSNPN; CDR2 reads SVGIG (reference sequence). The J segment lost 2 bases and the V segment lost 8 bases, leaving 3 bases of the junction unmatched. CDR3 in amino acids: CAASGGFTDTQYF. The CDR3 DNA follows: TGTGCCGCTAGCGGGGGGTTCACAGATACGCAGTATTTT.

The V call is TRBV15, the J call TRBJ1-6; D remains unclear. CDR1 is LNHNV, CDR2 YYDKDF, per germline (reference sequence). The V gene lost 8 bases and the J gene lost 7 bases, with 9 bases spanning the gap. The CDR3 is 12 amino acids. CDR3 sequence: CATQAGNSPLHF. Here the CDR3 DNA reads TGTGCCACCCAGGCGGGCAATTCACCCCTCCACTTT.

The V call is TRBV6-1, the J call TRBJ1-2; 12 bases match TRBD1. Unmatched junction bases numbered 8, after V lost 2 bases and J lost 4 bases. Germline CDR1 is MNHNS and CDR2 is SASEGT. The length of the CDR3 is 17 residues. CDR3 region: CASSENRDRGRGYGYTF. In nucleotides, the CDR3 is TGTGCCAGCAGTGAAAACCGGGACAGGGGGCGGGGCTATGGCTACACCTTC.

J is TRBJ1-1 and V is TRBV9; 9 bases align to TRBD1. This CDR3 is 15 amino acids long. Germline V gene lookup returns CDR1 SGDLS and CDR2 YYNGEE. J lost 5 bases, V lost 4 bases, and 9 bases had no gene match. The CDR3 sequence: CASSKQGAVGTEAFF. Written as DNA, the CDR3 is TGTGCCAGCAGCAAACAGGGGGCAGTCGGGACTGAAGCTTTCTTT.

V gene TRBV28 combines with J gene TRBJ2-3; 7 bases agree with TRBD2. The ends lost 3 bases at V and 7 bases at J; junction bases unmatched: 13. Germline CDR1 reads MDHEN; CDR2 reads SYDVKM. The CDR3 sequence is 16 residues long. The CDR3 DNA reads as TGTGCCAGCAGTTTGGAACGGCTAGCGGAAAGGTATACGCAGTATTTT. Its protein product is CASSLERLAERYTQYF.

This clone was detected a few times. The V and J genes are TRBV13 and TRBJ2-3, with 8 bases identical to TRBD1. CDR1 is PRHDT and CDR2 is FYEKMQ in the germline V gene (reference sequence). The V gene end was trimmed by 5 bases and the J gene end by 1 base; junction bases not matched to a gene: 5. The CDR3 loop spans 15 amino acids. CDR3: CASSRGTGGTDTQYF. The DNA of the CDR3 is TGTGCCAGCAGCAGGGGGACAGGAGGCACAGATACGCAGTATTTT.

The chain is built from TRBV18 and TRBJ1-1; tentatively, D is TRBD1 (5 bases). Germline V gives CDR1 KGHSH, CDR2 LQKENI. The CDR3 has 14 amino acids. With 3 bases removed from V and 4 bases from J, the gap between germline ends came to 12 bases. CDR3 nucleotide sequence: TGTGCCAGCTCACCTGGCAGGGCGGGCACTGAAGCTTTCTTT. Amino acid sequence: CASSPGRAGTEAFF. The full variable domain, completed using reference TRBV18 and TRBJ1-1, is NAGVMQNPRHLVRRRGQEARLRCSPMKGHSHVYWYRQLPEEGLKFMVYLQKENIIDESGMPKERFSAEFPKEGPSILRIQQVVRGDSAAYFCASSPGRAGTEAFFGQGTRLTVV.